This T cell receptor beta chain derives from a study of tumor-infiltrating lymphocytes in oesophageal squamous cell carcinoma. Remarks on this clonotype: The conserved final phenylalanine or tryptophan is absent from the CDR3, which likely points to a read error.

The germline gives CDR1 MDHEN, CDR2 SYDVKM. This CDR3 is built from 11 residues. MiXCR, run by TCRdb on the PCR reads, gives a single entry per CDR3 protein. Of 15,000 to 20,000 distinct CDR3 sequences listed, 47% are singletons. This receptor was identified in a female donor with esophageal squamous cell carcinoma. V is TRBV28 and J is TRBJ2-5, with D hard to call. The J call may be incorrect, as the DNA end agrees better with TRBJ2-7. The source material was normal esophageal tissue next to the tumor. The CDR3 DNA reads as TGTGCCAGCAGCGAACGGTACGAGCAGTACTTA. It translates to CASSERYEQYL.